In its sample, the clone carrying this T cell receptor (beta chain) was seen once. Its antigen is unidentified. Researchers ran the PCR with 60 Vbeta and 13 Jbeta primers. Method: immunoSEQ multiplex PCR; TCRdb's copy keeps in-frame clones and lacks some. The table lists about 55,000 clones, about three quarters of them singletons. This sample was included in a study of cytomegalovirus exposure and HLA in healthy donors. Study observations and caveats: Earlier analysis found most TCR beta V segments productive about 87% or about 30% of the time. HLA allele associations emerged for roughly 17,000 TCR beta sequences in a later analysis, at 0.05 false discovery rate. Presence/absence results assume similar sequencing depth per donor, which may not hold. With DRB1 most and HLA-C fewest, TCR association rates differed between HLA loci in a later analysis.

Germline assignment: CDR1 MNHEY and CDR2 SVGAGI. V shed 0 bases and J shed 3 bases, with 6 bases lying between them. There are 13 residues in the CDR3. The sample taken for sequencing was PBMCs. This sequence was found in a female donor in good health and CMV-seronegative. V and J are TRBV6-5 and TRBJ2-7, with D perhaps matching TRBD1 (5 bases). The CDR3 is CASSYSTDYEQYF. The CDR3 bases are TGTGCCAGCAGTTACTCGACAGACTACGAGCAGTACTTC.